Listed here are 23 T cell receptor beta chains from one sample, sequenced in a study of cytomegalovirus exposure and HLA in healthy donors. PCR employed 60 Vbeta and 13 Jbeta primers. Method: immunoSEQ multiplex PCR; TCRdb's copy keeps in-frame clones and lacks some. The table shows approximately 180,000 clones, with about 90% occurring only once. Material: PBMCs. The receptors originated from a girl under three years old in good health and CMV-seronegative.

The chain couples TRBV27 to TRBJ1-4; tentative D call: TRBD1 (6 bases). This CDR3 comprises 14 residues. Trimming took 4 bases from V and 3 from J, leaving 9 bases between them. The germline gives CDR1 MNHEY, CDR2 SMNVEV (reference sequence). Here the CDR3 DNA reads TGTGCCAGCAGTTCTGGACAGTCTAATGAAAAACTGTTTTTT. Translating it yields CASSSGQSNEKLFF. Combining the CDR3 with reference TRBV27 and TRBJ1-4 gives the whole variable domain EAQVTQNPRYLITVTGKKLTVTCSQNMNHEYMSWYRQDPGLGLRQIYYSMNVEVTDKGDVPEGYKVSRKEKRNFPLILESPSPNQTSLYFCASSSGQSNEKLFFGSGTQLSVL.

The CDR3 reads CASSPQTSGGSYEQYF. The DNA of the CDR3 is TGCGCCAGCAGCCCTCAGACTAGCGGGGGATCCTACGAGCAGTACTTC. The rearrangement uses TRBV4-1 and TRBJ2-7, with 12 bases matching TRBD2. Germline CDR1 MGHRA, CDR2 YSYEKL. This CDR3 has 16 amino acids. The J segment lost 1 base and the V segment lost 4 bases, leaving 5 bases of the junction unmatched.

The V and J genes are TRBV6-5 and TRBJ1-1; D not resolved. The CDR3 contains 13 residues. The V gene's germline CDR1 is MNHEY and CDR2 SVGAGI. Trimming stripped 5 bases from V and 4 bases from J, with 11 bases between. Here the CDR3 DNA reads TGTGCCAGCAGTATCGACCGGGGCACTGAAGCTTTCTTT. Translation gives CASSIDRGTEAFF.

The J gene is TRBJ2-5, the V gene TRBV9, with TRBD1 matching over 7 bases. Looked up from germline, CDR1 is SGDLS and CDR2 is YYNGEE. This CDR3 is built from 14 residues. With 4 bases clipped from V and 4 bases from J, the junction kept 7 bases outside the gene matches. This CDR3 is CASSPTGDRETQYF. The DNA for the CDR3 is TGTGCCAGCAGCCCCACAGGGGATCGAGAGACCCAGTACTTC.

The CDR3 DNA reads as TGTGCCTGGAGTGTTTCTTTCGGGGGGGAAAAACTGTTTTTT. This gives the protein CAWSVSFGGEKLFF. The chain links TRBV30 to TRBJ1-4; tentative D call: TRBD1 (5 bases). CDR3 length: 14 amino acids. CDR1 and CDR2 from the germline V gene are GTSNPN and SVGIG (reference sequence). The V end lost 0 bases, the J end lost 8 bases, and 13 bases lay between the germline ends.

The chain combines TRBV19 with TRBJ2-1, with 8 bases that match TRBD2. Germline CDR1 LNHDA, CDR2 SQIVND (reference sequence). The CDR3 runs to 19 residues. The junction had 15 bases not matched to a gene; V was cut back by 5 bases and J by 0 bases. The CDR3 DNA reads TGTGCCAGTAGTTCTTCCTCAGTAACTAGCGGAAGCTCCTACAATGAGCAGTTCTTC. It specifies CASSSSSVTSGSSYNEQFF.

The chain is built from TRBV14 and TRBJ2-5, with a possible D match to TRBD1 (5 bases). Germline lookup yields CDR1 SGHDN and CDR2 FVKESK. Trimming shortened V by 4 bases and J by 1 base, and 10 bases separated the two germline ends. This CDR3 is built from 14 residues. CDR3 sequence (DNA): TGTGCCAGCAGCCTTCGACAGATCCAAGAGACCCAGTACTTC. Residues: CASSLRQIQETQYF.

The chain links TRBV5-8 to TRBJ2-6; D is possibly TRBD1 (5 bases). V lost 5 bases, J lost 4 bases, and 22 bases lay in between. Germline CDR1 is SGHTS and CDR2 is YDEGEE. This CDR3 contains 18 residues. The DNA of the CDR3 is TGTGCCAGCAGACCCCGCAGGGCCGCAACGGCGGGGGCCAACGTCCTGACTTTC. Encoded protein: CASRPRRAATAGANVLTF.

The V call is TRBV18, the J call TRBJ2-1; unclear D gene. V gave up 2 bases and J gave up 0 bases, with 8 bases separating them. The germline gives CDR1 KGHSH, CDR2 LQKENI. This CDR3 contains 15 residues. The CDR3 loop is CASSPYNISYNEQFF. CDR3 coding DNA: TGTGCCAGCTCACCATATAACATCTCCTACAATGAGCAGTTCTTC.

The CDR3 DNA follows: TGTGCCAGCAGCGTATGGGACAGGGGGGTAGATACGCAGTATTTT. Residues: CASSVWDRGVDTQYF. This chain uses TRBV7-2 with TRBJ2-3; 11 nucleotides match TRBD1. J lost 5 bases, V lost 5 bases, and 6 bases had no gene match. CDR1 is SGHTA and CDR2 is FQGNSA in the germline V gene. The CDR3 consists of 15 residues.

This clone turned up a few times. This chain links TRBV30 with TRBJ1-5; the D is unclear. The CDR3 contains 13 residues. CDR1 GTSNPN and CDR2 SVGIG come from the germline V gene (reference sequence). V lost 0 bases and J 6 bases, leaving 9 bases between the germline ends. The CDR3 loop reads CAWSVHGSQPQHF. The CDR3 region has the DNA TGTGCCTGGAGTGTACACGGGTCTCAGCCCCAGCATTTT.

This chain links TRBV27 with TRBJ2-7; 7 bases fit TRBD1. Germline-derived CDR1 and CDR2 are MNHEY and SMNVEV (reference sequence). The CDR3 runs 13 residues. After removal of 3 bases from V and 3 bases from J, the junction contained 2 bases not matched to a gene. Here the CDR3 DNA reads TGTGCCAGCAGTTTCCCAGGGGGCTACGAGCAGTACTTC. This translates into CASSFPGGYEQYF.

This chain uses TRBV13 with TRBJ2-3, with TRBD2 matching 12 bases. CDR3 length: 15 amino acids. The V and J ends lost 4 bases and 7 bases, in that order; junction bases with no gene match: 6. Germline V gene data show CDR1 as PRHDT and CDR2 as FYEKMQ (reference sequence). CDR3 nucleotides: TGTGCCAGCAGCTCTAGCGGGAGGGCCTTACATACGCAGTATTTT. Protein sequence: CASSSSGRALHTQYF.

The chain uses TRBV6-5 and TRBJ1-6, with 7 positions matching TRBD1. Germline lookup yields CDR1 MNHEY and CDR2 SVGAGI. The CDR3 extends over 16 amino acids. With V trimmed by 1 base and J by 7 bases, 7 bases remained unmatched. CDR3 loop: CASSYFLGQRNSPLHF. CDR3 nucleotide sequence: TGTGCCAGCAGTTACTTCCTGGGACAGCGAAATTCACCCCTCCACTTT.

The V gene is TRBV10-3, the J gene TRBJ2-5, with 7 bases identical to TRBD1. Near its end, the DNA agrees better with TRBJ2-7, so the J call may be wrong. CDR3 length: 14 residues. The germline V gene encodes CDR1 ENHRY and CDR2 SYGVKD. The DNA for the CDR3 is TGTGCCATCAGTGACGACAGGGAACGCTACGAGCAGTACTTC. Protein sequence: CAISDDRERYEQYF.

The rearrangement links TRBV7-8 to TRBJ1-4; TRBD1 agrees at 9 bases. The V segment lost 6 bases and the J segment 7 bases; nucleotides outside the gene matches: 6. From germline, CDR1 is SGHVS and CDR2 FQNEAQ. The CDR3 spans 14 residues. CDR3 in amino acids: CASRNRGRGEKLFF. CDR3 nucleotide sequence: TGTGCCAGCAGAAACAGGGGGCGCGGTGAAAAACTGTTTTTT.

The rearrangement links TRBV4-2 to TRBJ2-7; TRBD2 matches at 10 bases. Germline V gene sequence: CDR1 LGHNA, CDR2 YNFKEQ. Germline trimming cut 0 bases from V and 4 bases from J; bases unmatched to any gene: 0. The CDR3 covers 14 residues. CDR3 protein: CASSQEGLAYEQYF. The CDR3, as DNA: TGTGCCAGCAGCCAAGAGGGACTAGCGTACGAGCAGTACTTC.

The chain carries TRBV6-5 and TRBJ2-7; unclear D gene. Germline V gene data show CDR1 as MNHEY and CDR2 as SVGAGI. The CDR3 is 14 residues long. The germline V and J ends were trimmed by 0 bases and 5 bases, with 11 bases remaining between them. The CDR3 DNA follows: TGTGCCAGCAGTTACTCCATGGCCCAGAACGAGCAGTACTTC. Translating gives CASSYSMAQNEQYF.

The chain recombines TRBV10-3 with TRBJ2-3, with 8 bases lining up with TRBD2. Germline trimming cut 4 bases from V and 4 bases from J; bases unmatched to any gene: 7. Germline lookup yields CDR1 ENHRY and CDR2 SYGVKD. The length of the CDR3 is 15 residues. The CDR3 nucleotides are TGTGCCATCAGTGTTTCCAGCGGGAGCGCAGATACGCAGTATTTT. Translation: CAISVSSGSADTQYF.

With respect to this clone: Other DNA sequences in the same sample also yield this CDR3. The chain carries TRBV19 and TRBJ2-3, with TRBD1 matching over 11 bases. Germline values: CDR1 LNHDA, CDR2 SQIVND (reference sequence). V lost 3 bases and J lost 6; bases outside the gene matches: 8. The CDR3 is made up of 16 amino acids. The CDR3 sequence: CASSIGTGGLTDTQYF. The CDR3 coding sequence is TGTGCCAGTAGTATCGGGACAGGGGGTTTGACGGATACGCAGTATTTT.

In its sample, this clone was seen once. V gene TRBV11-2 combines with J gene TRBJ2-1; weak D call: TRBD2 (6 bases). The CDR3 sequence is 15 residues long. The V end lost 3 bases, the J end lost 2 bases, and 11 bases lay between the germline ends. Germline V CDR1 and CDR2: SGHAT, FQNNGV. For the CDR3, the DNA is TGTGCCAGCAGCTTTCGTGTAGCGGCCTACAATGAGCAGTTCTTC. This codes for CASSFRVAAYNEQFF.

The chain couples TRBV7-9 to TRBJ1-4, with TRBD1 as a possible D gene (6 bases). V lost 5 bases and J lost 5, with 12 bases in between. CDR1 is SEHNR and CDR2 is FQNEAQ in the germline V gene (reference sequence). The CDR3 consists of 14 residues. Here the CDR3 DNA reads TGTGCCAGCAGCCGGCAAGGGGGAAATGAAAAACTGTTTTTT. Amino acid sequence: CASSRQGGNEKLFF.

Written as DNA, the CDR3 is TGTGCCAGCAGCTTGGTGTCGGGACTAGTTAATTTGGGGCAGTTCTTC. It translates to CASSLVSGLVNLGQFF. The V gene is TRBV5-6, the J gene TRBJ2-1; TRBD2 agrees at 8 bases. CDR1 is SGHDT, CDR2 YYEEEE, per germline. V gave up 0 bases and J gave up 12 bases; unmatched junction bases: 14. The CDR3 runs 16 residues.